This T cell receptor (beta chain) was identified during a study of cytomegalovirus exposure and HLA in healthy donors. General study results and limits: The authors later found most CMV-associated TCR beta chains appeared HLA-restricted. HLA alleles showed associations with about 17,000 TCR beta sequences in a later analysis, at a 0.05 false discovery rate.

A multiplex PCR was run with 60 Vbeta primers and 13 Jbeta primers. Sequencing used immunoSEQ multiplex PCR; TCRdb keeps in-frame clones, though not all of them. The sample totals 30,000 to 35,000 clones. Details on this clone: Its target is not known.

The source is a woman in her thirties or forties in good health and CMV-seropositive. The sample consisted of PBMCs.

The CDR3 spells CASSLAGGQGIYEQFF. The CDR3 DNA is TGTGCCAGCAGCTTGGCGGGGGGACAGGGAATATATGAGCAGTTCTTC. V is TRBV5-4 and J is TRBJ2-1, with 9 bases fitting TRBD1. The V and J ends lost 0 bases and 8 bases, in that order; junction bases with no gene match: 9. Germline assignment: CDR1 SGHNT and CDR2 YYREEE (reference sequence). The CDR3 totals 16 residues.